A single sample is the source of the 25 T cell receptor beta chains below, sequenced in a study of T cells after yellow fever vaccination. TCRdb ran MiXCR on the 5' RACE reads and lists one entry per CDR3 protein. The data contain some 500,000 distinct CDR3 sequences, about 14% of them singletons. Sequencing was performed on PBMCs, taken on the day of the yellow fever booster vaccination. These TCRs come from a man aged 25 to 40 who received the YFV17D yellow fever vaccine.

This clonotype was picked up a small number of times. The chain is built from TRBV20-1 and TRBJ2-7, with D uncertain. The CDR3 consists of 13 residues. V lost 2 bases and J 6 bases, leaving 14 bases between the germline ends. Germline CDR1 is DFQATT and CDR2 is SNEGSKA (reference sequence). CDR3: CSARQSSAGEQYF. The DNA of the CDR3 is TGCAGTGCTAGACAATCCTCGGCAGGCGAGCAGTACTTC.

The chain employs TRBV9 and TRBJ1-1; no reliable D call. V was trimmed by 0 bases and J by 0 bases, leaving 9 bases between them. The CDR3 totals 15 residues. The V gene's germline CDR1 is SGDLS and CDR2 YYNGEE. As DNA, the CDR3 is TGTGCCAGCAGCGTAGGGGTAGCCGTGAACACTGAAGCTTTCTTT. Its translation is CASSVGVAVNTEAFF.

In its sample, this clonotype was seen a few times. The V gene is TRBV5-4, the J gene TRBJ2-1; 11 bases agree with TRBD2. V shed 5 bases, J shed 3 bases, and the junction held 7 bases outside the gene matches. Germline V gives CDR1 SGHNT, CDR2 YYREEE (reference sequence). This CDR3 contains 16 residues. The CDR3 protein is CASRPGLAEFYNEQFF. CDR3 bases: TGTGCCAGCAGACCGGGACTAGCGGAATTCTACAATGAGCAGTTCTTC. The complete variable domain, with remaining parts taken from reference TRBV5-4 and TRBJ2-1, reads ETGVTQSPTHLIKTRGQQVTLRCSSQSGHNTVSWYQQALGQGPQFIFQYYREEENGRGNFPPRFSGLQFPNYSSELNVNALELDDSALYLCASRPGLAEFYNEQFFGPGTRLTVL.

This clonotype was counted ten times or more. The V gene is TRBV15, the J gene TRBJ2-3; D is ambiguous. Between the trimmed V and J ends, which lost 5 bases and 0 bases, there was a span of 9 bases. The CDR3 consists of 14 residues. CDR1 and CDR2 (germline): LNHNV, YYDKDF (reference sequence). The CDR3 region has the DNA TGTGCCACCAGCGTACTACAAAGCACAGATACGCAGTATTTT. Translated, it gives CATSVLQSTDTQYF.

This chain connects TRBV5-5 to TRBJ2-5, with D possibly being TRBD1 or TRBD2 (7 bases each). Per germline, CDR1 SGHKS and CDR2 YYEKEE (reference sequence). The ends were cut back, 5 bases at V and 4 bases at J, with 15 bases in the middle. This CDR3 comprises 14 residues. The CDR3 coding sequence is TGTGCCAGCAGTTCCAGGGGGGGCCCAGAGACCCAGTACTTC. It is translated as CASSSRGGPETQYF.

V gene TRBV3-1 combines with J gene TRBJ1-1; 7 bases align to TRBD1. Germline values: CDR1 LGHDT, CDR2 YNNKEL (reference sequence). V was clipped by 4 bases and J by 0 bases; unmatched bases: 11. This CDR3 has 17 amino acids. CDR3 in DNA: TGTGCCAGCAGCCCCCAGGGAGGGGGCGGAATGAACACTGAAGCTTTCTTT. Protein product: CASSPQGGGGMNTEAFF.

V and J are TRBV12-3 or TRBV12-4 and TRBJ2-1; D might be TRBD2 (5 bases). The CDR3 extends over 13 amino acids. The V end was cut by 5 bases, the J end by 9 bases, with 14 bases between. CDR3 bases: TGTGCCAGCAGTGCAGCGGCCGCGGGTGAGCAGTTCTTC. The encoded protein is CASSAAAAGEQFF.

This chain connects TRBV21-1 to TRBJ2-3; the table's D call TRBD2 went unverified against the DNA. TRBV21-1 counts as a pseudogene. The CDR3 contains 21 residues. The CDR3 coding sequence is TGTGCCAGCAGCAAAGACTCCCCGCCAGGTCTTTTACTTTCTAGCACAGATACGCAGTATTTT. Protein product: CASSKDSPPGLLLSSTDTQYF.

This clonotype was observed a few times. The chain links TRBV7-6 to TRBJ2-1; no firm D call. The V gene lost 4 bases and the J gene lost 5 bases, with 12 bases spanning the gap. The V gene's germline CDR1 is SGHVS and CDR2 FNYEAQ. The length of the CDR3 is 14 residues. In nucleotides, the CDR3 is TGTGCCAGCAGCTCAGCTTCAGGAGACAATGAGCAGTTCTTC. Translating it yields CASSSASGDNEQFF.

V and J are TRBV21-1 and TRBJ2-1; the table's D gene call, TRBD2, was not cross checked with the DNA. TRBV21-1 corresponds to a pseudogene. This CDR3 has 16 residues. The CDR3: CASSTDSGIVYNEQFF. CDR3 DNA: TGTGCCAGCAGCACCGATAGCGGGATTGTCTACAATGAGCAGTTCTTC.

This clonotype has only a few counts. The rearrangement links TRBV7-6 to TRBJ2-3; 8 bases are shared with TRBD2. The V segment lost 4 bases and the J segment 3 bases; nucleotides outside the gene matches: 9. CDR3 length equals 16 residues. The germline V gene has CDR1 SGHVS and CDR2 FNYEAQ. The CDR3 loop is CASSSQAGAWTDTQYF. In DNA form, the CDR3 reads TGTGCCAGCAGCTCTCAAGCGGGAGCTTGGACAGATACGCAGTATTTT. Complete variable domain (other parts from reference TRBV7-6 and TRBJ2-3): GAGVSQSPRYKVTKRGQDVALRCDPISGHVSLYWYRQALGQGPEFLTYFNYEAQQDKSGLPNDRFSAERPEGSISTLTIQRTEQRDSAMYRCASSSQAGAWTDTQYFGPGTRLTVL.

The CDR3 DNA reads as TGTGCCACCTACCACCTCCTGACGGACAGGTTGAACTATGGCTACACCTTC. Amino acids: CATYHLLTDRLNYGYTF. The rearrangement joins TRBV10-3 to TRBJ1-2; TRBD1 agrees at 7 bases. Germline lookup yields CDR1 ENHRY and CDR2 SYGVKD. Germline trimming cut 10 bases from V and 2 bases from J; bases unmatched to any gene: 19. CDR3 length equals 17 residues.

This clonotype was detected a few times. The V gene is TRBV28, the J gene TRBJ2-1, with D unresolved. Germline CDR1 reads MDHEN; CDR2 reads SYDVKM. Trimming stripped 5 bases from V and 5 bases from J, with 10 bases between. The CDR3 extends over 13 amino acids. Written as DNA, the CDR3 is TGTGCCAGCAGTATAGCAACCGACAATGAGCAGTTCTTC. This codes for CASSIATDNEQFF.

This clonotype has ten or more counts. J is TRBJ2-1 and V is TRBV7-9; D remains unclear. There are 12 residues in the CDR3. Trimming shortened V by 5 bases and J by 9 bases, and 11 bases separated the two germline ends. Germline assignment: CDR1 SEHNR and CDR2 FQNEAQ (reference sequence). The CDR3 here is CASSPLVGEQFF. For the CDR3, the DNA is TGTGCCAGCAGCCCCTTGGTGGGTGAGCAGTTCTTC.

This clonotype was seen at least ten times. The gene calls are TRBV9 and TRBJ2-3; no clear D gene. The V gene's germline CDR1 is SGDLS and CDR2 YYNGEE. The ends were cut back, 0 bases at V and 4 bases at J, with 9 bases in the middle. This CDR3 comprises 14 residues. CDR3 protein: CASSVGLLADTQYF. The CDR3 nucleotides read TGTGCCAGCAGCGTAGGATTACTGGCAGATACGCAGTATTTT.

This clonotype appeared many times. The J gene is TRBJ2-5, the V gene TRBV18; D is possibly TRBD1 (5 bases). Germline V gene data show CDR1 as KGHSH and CDR2 as LQKENI. The ends were cut back, 2 bases at V and 5 bases at J, with 12 bases in the middle. This CDR3 region has 14 residues. For the CDR3, the DNA is TGTGCCAGCTCACCAACCGGACAAGGGGAGACCCAGTACTTC. It specifies CASSPTGQGETQYF. Looking up the rest from reference TRBV18 and TRBJ2-5 gives the full variable domain: NAGVMQNPRHLVRRRGQEARLRCSPMKGHSHVYWYRQLPEEGLKFMVYLQKENIIDESGMPKERFSAEFPKEGPSILRIQQVVRGDSAAYFCASSPTGQGETQYFGPGTRLLVL.

The CDR3 loop reads CSVASGNTGELFF. Here the CDR3 DNA reads TGCAGTGTGGCTAGCGGCAACACCGGGGAGCTGTTTTTT. The chain joins TRBV20-1 to TRBJ2-2, with TRBD2 identical over 7 bases. The ends lost 7 bases at V and 2 bases at J; junction bases unmatched: 4. The germline CDR1 and CDR2 sequences are DFQATT and SNEGSKA (reference sequence). This CDR3 has 13 residues.

This clonotype was observed a handful of times. V is TRBV6-2 or TRBV6-3 and J is TRBJ2-3; TRBD2 aligns across 7 bases. CDR1 is MNHEY and CDR2 is SVGEGT in the germline V gene. The length of the CDR3 is 12 residues. The trim removed 5 bases at V and 8 bases at J, leaving 4 bases unmatched. Here the CDR3 DNA reads TGTGCCAGCAGTCCCGCGGGGGTTACGCAGTATTTT. Its translation is CASSPAGVTQYF.

Remarks on this clonotype: Here the CDR3 omits its conserved ending phenylalanine or tryptophan, so a read error is the likely source. Because the CDR3's place on the DNA is in doubt, the DNA is left out and the CDR3 is given as listed by TCRdb. This chain uses TRBV7-2 with TRBJ2-1; the table gives TRBD2 as D, unverified against the DNA. A total of 12 residues make up the CDR3, ends included. The V gene's germline CDR1 is SGHTA and CDR2 FQGNSA. CDR3 sequence reads: CASSSSLVGPSL.

The rearrangement joins TRBV28 to TRBJ2-2, with D tentatively TRBD1 (6 bases). Deletions cut 1 base from V and 6 bases from J, with 12 bases between. The CDR3 length is 15 residues. Per germline, CDR1 MDHEN and CDR2 SYDVKM. Written as DNA, the CDR3 is TGTGCCAGCAGTTTATCGTGGACAGTCGCCGGGGAGCTGTTTTTT. Its translation is CASSLSWTVAGELFF.

This clonotype was seen once. V and J are TRBV6-2 or TRBV6-3 and TRBJ1-2; no reliable D call. This CDR3 has 11 amino acids. Germline CDR1 MNHEY, CDR2 SVGEGT. Trimming cost V 2 bases and J 11 bases, with 9 bases left between them. The CDR3 reads CASSYGPRYTF. For the CDR3, the DNA is TGTGCCAGCAGTTACGGGCCACGATACACCTTC.

This clonotype was counted a few times. The J gene is TRBJ2-3, the V gene TRBV10-3, with D perhaps being TRBD1 or TRBD2 (5 bases each). V gave up 9 bases and J gave up 3 bases, with 19 bases separating them. Germline V CDR1 and CDR2: ENHRY, SYGVKD. The length of the CDR3 is 15 residues. The DNA for the CDR3 is TGTGCCATAAATGGGGCGGACGGAGGAACAGATACGCAGTATTTT. It translates to CAINGADGGTDTQYF.

V usage is TRBV7-6 and J usage is TRBJ2-7; 10 positions match TRBD2. The V gene's germline CDR1 is SGHVS and CDR2 FNYEAQ. The V gene end was trimmed by 2 bases and the J gene end by 5 bases; junction bases not matched to a gene: 12. The CDR3 length is 17 residues. The CDR3 bases are TGTGCCAGCAGCTTAAGAAGCGGAGCGGGAGGGATCGACGAGCAGTACTTC. It translates to CASSLRSGAGGIDEQYF.

This sequence joins TRBV12-3 or TRBV12-4 and TRBJ2-1, with D perhaps TRBD1 (6 bases). The CDR3 extends over 15 amino acids. V lost 5 bases and J lost 4, with 15 bases in between. CDR3 sequence (DNA): TGTGCCAGCAGTCCTGATAGGGGGAATTACAATGAGCAGTTCTTC. Amino acids: CASSPDRGNYNEQFF.

The chain employs TRBV5-6 and TRBJ1-6; D remains unclear. The germline V gene has CDR1 SGHDT and CDR2 YYEEEE. The V gene lost 1 base and the J gene lost 3 bases, with 8 bases spanning the gap. CDR3 length equals 15 residues. CDR3 DNA sequence: TGTGCCAGCAGCTTGCGGGGAAACTATAATTCACCCCTCCACTTT. Protein: CASSLRGNYNSPLHF.